Shown below are 14 T cell receptor beta chains from a single sample sequenced in a study of Graves' ophthalmopathy and Graves' hyperthyroidism. Researchers took RNA transcripts and amplified TCR beta CDR3 regions from them. Investigators did first-round RT-PCR with HTBI primers, then second-round multiplex PCR. Each CDR3 protein is one row after TCRdb ran MiXCR on the multiplex PCR reads. The top ten clones hold around 10% of a sample with over a million distinct CDR3 sequences, 35% to 45% of them seen once. Sample: peripheral blood or thyroid tissue (not recorded which). The receptors originated from an adult man with Graves' hyperthyroidism.

The chain uses TRBV19 and TRBJ2-2, with D perhaps assigned TRBD1 or TRBD2 (7 bases each). The V and J ends lost 5 bases and 4 bases respectively, with 23 bases between them. The germline V gene encodes CDR1 LNHDA and CDR2 SQIVND (reference sequence). The CDR3 is made up of 18 amino acids. The DNA of the CDR3 is TGTGCCAGTAGTGCCCAGGGGAGGGGGCGAAGGGGCACCGGGGAGCTGTTTTTT. It codes for CASSAQGRGRRGTGELFF. The whole variable domain, filled in from reference TRBV19 and TRBJ2-2, reads DGGITQSPKYLFRKEGQNVTLSCEQNLNHDAMYWYRQDPGQGLRLIYYSQIVNDFQKGDIAEGYSVSREKKESFPLTVTSAQKNPTAFYLCASSAQGRGRRGTGELFFGEGSRLTVL.

The chain carries TRBV7-9 and TRBJ1-5; no definite D call. Trimming shortened V by 3 bases and J by 10 bases, and 13 bases separated the two germline ends. The CDR3 has 13 amino acids. Germline values: CDR1 SEHNR, CDR2 FQNEAQ (reference sequence). The CDR3 region has the DNA TGTGCCAGCAGCTTGGGAAACCCCTCACCCCAGCATTTT. Encoded protein: CASSLGNPSPQHF.

This clonotype was observed a few times. The chain combines TRBV6-5 with TRBJ1-1; a possible D gene is TRBD1 (5 bases). The CDR3 consists of 15 residues. Deletions cut 0 bases from V and 2 bases from J, with 10 bases between. Germline CDR1 MNHEY, CDR2 SVGAGI. This CDR3 reads CASSYSGLPNTEAFF. As DNA, the CDR3 is TGTGCCAGCAGTTACTCGGGACTTCCCAACACTGAAGCTTTCTTT.

Concerning this clonotype itself: It may be a read error: a sequence one base away is much more abundant. The chain recombines TRBV6-5 with TRBJ1-5, with D possibly being TRBD1 (5 bases). The CDR3 contains 15 residues. Germline V gene data show CDR1 as MNHEY and CDR2 as SVGAGI. V lost 5 bases to trimming and J lost 6 bases, with 17 bases between them. CDR3 sequence reads: CASSKSARGGQPQHF. CDR3 nucleotides: TGTGCCAGCAGTAAGAGTGCTCGGGGGGGTCAGCCCCAGCATTTT.

The chain links TRBV7-3 to TRBJ2-7, with a possible D match to TRBD1 (6 bases). Trimming removed 1 base at V and 4 bases at J, with 14 bases between. The CDR3 consists of 15 residues. Germline CDR1 and CDR2: SGHTA and FQGTGA. The CDR3 region has the DNA TGTGCCAGCAGCTTAAACAGGGTCGTGCTTTACGAGCAGTACTTC. Encoded protein: CASSLNRVVLYEQYF.

The gene calls are TRBV27 and TRBJ1-6, with TRBD1 as a possible D gene (5 bases). Trimming took off 5 bases at V and 7 bases at J, with 15 bases between the two ends. The CDR3 consists of 15 residues. Germline V lookup: CDR1 MNHEY, CDR2 SMNVEV (reference sequence). CDR3 sequence reads: CASSPQGGRNSPLHF. CDR3 DNA sequence: TGTGCCAGCAGTCCCCAGGGCGGTCGAAATTCACCCCTCCACTTT.

The chain links TRBV29-1 to TRBJ2-1; the D call may be TRBD1 or TRBD2 (6 bases each). The CDR3 has 12 amino acids. Germline CDR1 reads SQVTM; CDR2 reads ANQGSEA. For the CDR3, the DNA is TGCGCCCAGGGGCGGGATGGTAATGAGCAGTTCTTC. It translates to CAQGRDGNEQFF.

The chain couples TRBV2 to TRBJ2-7, with a possible D match to TRBD1 (5 bases). Germline assignment: CDR1 SNHLY and CDR2 FYNNEI. V shed 7 bases and J shed 5 bases, with 6 bases lying between them. The CDR3 covers 10 residues. The CDR3 DNA reads as TGTGCCAGCACAGGGAACGAGCAGTACTTC. Its protein product is CASTGNEQYF. The full variable domain, completed using reference TRBV2 and TRBJ2-7, is EPEVTQTPSHQVTQMGQEVILRCVPISNHLYFYWYRQILGQKVEFLVSFYNNEISEKSEIFDDQFSVERPDGSNFTLKIRSTKLEDSAMYFCASTGNEQYFGPGTRLTVT.

The chain employs TRBV7-2 and TRBJ1-2; the D is unclear. Per germline, CDR1 SGHTA and CDR2 FQGNSA. The CDR3 totals 14 residues. Trimming cost V 0 bases and J 2 bases, with 7 bases left between them. The CDR3 coding sequence is TGTGCCAGCAGCTTAGCAGTATCAAACTATGGCTACACCTTC. Its protein product is CASSLAVSNYGYTF.

The CDR3 nucleotides are TGTGCCAGCAGTTTACGAATCCTCTACGAGCAGTACTTC. Encoded protein: CASSLRILYEQYF. This chain links TRBV28 with TRBJ2-7; D remains unclear. This CDR3 is 13 amino acids long. Germline CDR1 reads MDHEN; CDR2 reads SYDVKM. Trimming left V 2 bases short and J 3 bases short, with 8 bases between. Together with reference TRBV28 and TRBJ2-7, the CDR3 gives the full variable domain: DVKVTQSSRYLVKRTGEKVFLECVQDMDHENMFWYRQDPGLGLRLIYFSYDVKMKEKGDIPEGYSVSREKKERFSLILESASTNQTSMYLCASSLRILYEQYFGPGTRLTVT.

This clonotype was observed a handful of times. The chain combines TRBV6-6 with TRBJ2-7; 9 bases align to TRBD2. Germline-derived CDR1 and CDR2 are MNHNY and SVGAGI (reference sequence). CDR3 length: 15 amino acids. V shed 8 bases, J shed 6 bases, and the junction held 14 bases outside the gene matches. The CDR3 DNA sequence: TGTGCCAGCTCACCCCTGGATAGCGGGAGTCGCGAGCAGTACTTC. It specifies CASSPLDSGSREQYF.

At least ten counts were recorded for this clonotype. The chain employs TRBV29-1 and TRBJ2-2; unclear D gene. The CDR3 contains 13 residues. V was shortened by 4 bases and J by 0 bases, with 6 bases between the two germline ends. Germline CDR1 reads SQVTM; CDR2 reads ANQGSEA. The CDR3 spells CSVAQTNTGELFF. Written as DNA, the CDR3 is TGCAGCGTTGCACAGACGAACACCGGGGAGCTGTTTTTT.

At least ten counts were recorded for this clonotype. A much larger clone is a single base away; this may be a read error. This chain links TRBV6-5 with TRBJ1-1; D gene unclear. Germline V lookup: CDR1 MNHEY, CDR2 SVGAGI. The CDR3 is 13 residues long. The V end was cut by 6 bases, the J end by 1 base, with 9 bases between. Written as DNA, the CDR3 is TGTGCCAGCAGCGCCGGACCGAACACTGAAGCTTTCTTT. Protein sequence: CASSAGPNTEAFF.

This clonotype was observed many times. A read error may produce the germline difference seen at one junction end. V is TRBV2 and J is TRBJ2-7, with D tentatively TRBD1 (6 bases). The germline V gene encodes CDR1 SNHLY and CDR2 FYNNEI. The CDR3 has 11 amino acids. This CDR3 reads CASSEAGDEDF. The CDR3, as DNA: TGTGCCAGCAGTGAGGCAGGGGACGAAGACTTC. Looking up the rest from reference TRBV2 and TRBJ2-7 gives the full variable domain: EPEVTQTPSHQVTQMGQEVILRCVPISNHLYFYWYRQILGQKVEFLVSFYNNEISEKSEIFDDQFSVERPDGSNFTLKIRSTKLEDSAMYFCASSEAGDEDFGPGTRLTVT.